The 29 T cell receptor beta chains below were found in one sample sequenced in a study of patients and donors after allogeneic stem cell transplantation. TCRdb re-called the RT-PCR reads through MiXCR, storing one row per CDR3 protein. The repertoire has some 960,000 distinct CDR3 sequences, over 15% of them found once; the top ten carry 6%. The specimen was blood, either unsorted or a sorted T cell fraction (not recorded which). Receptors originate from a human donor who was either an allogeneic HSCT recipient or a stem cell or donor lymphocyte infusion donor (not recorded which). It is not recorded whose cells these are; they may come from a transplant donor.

The CDR3 DNA follows: TGTGCCAGCATCGACAGCGCGAACACCGGGGAGCTGTTTTTT. This translates into CASIDSANTGELFF. The chain recombines TRBV12-3 or TRBV12-4 with TRBJ2-2; tentatively, D is TRBD1 (5 bases). Trimming removed 7 bases at V and 0 bases at J, with 9 bases between. The CDR3 spans 14 residues.

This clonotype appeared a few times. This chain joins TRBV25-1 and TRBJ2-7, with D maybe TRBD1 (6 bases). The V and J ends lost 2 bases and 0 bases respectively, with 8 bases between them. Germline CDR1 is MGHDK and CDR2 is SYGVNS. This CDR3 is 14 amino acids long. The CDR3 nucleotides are TGTGCCAGCAGTGAACAGGGGCACTCCTACGAGCAGTACTTC. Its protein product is CASSEQGHSYEQYF.

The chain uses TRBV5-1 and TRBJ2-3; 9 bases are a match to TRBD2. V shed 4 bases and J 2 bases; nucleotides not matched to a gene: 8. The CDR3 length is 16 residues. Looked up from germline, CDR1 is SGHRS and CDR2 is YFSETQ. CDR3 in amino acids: CASSRSLAGPTDTQYF. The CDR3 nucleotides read TGCGCCAGCAGCAGATCCCTAGCGGGGCCCACAGATACGCAGTATTTT.

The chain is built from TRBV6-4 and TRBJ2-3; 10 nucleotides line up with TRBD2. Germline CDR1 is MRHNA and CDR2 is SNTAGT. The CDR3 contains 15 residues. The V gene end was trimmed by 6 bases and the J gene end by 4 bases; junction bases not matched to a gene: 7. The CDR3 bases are TGTGCCAGCAGCGACACCGGACTAGCGGCAGATACGCAGTATTTT. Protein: CASSDTGLAADTQYF.

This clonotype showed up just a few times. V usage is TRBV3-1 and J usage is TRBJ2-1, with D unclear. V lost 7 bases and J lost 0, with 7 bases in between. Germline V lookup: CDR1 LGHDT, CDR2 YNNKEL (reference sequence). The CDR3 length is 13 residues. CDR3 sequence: CASKAISYNEQFF. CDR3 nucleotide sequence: TGTGCCAGCAAGGCGATCTCCTACAATGAGCAGTTCTTC.

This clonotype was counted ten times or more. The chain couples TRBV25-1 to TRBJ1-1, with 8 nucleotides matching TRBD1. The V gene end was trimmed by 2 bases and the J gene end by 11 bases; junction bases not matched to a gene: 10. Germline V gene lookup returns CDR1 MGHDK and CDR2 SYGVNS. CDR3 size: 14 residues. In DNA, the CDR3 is TGTGCCAGCAGTGAACTTGGGCAGGGGGCCAGGGCTTTCTTT. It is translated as CASSELGQGARAFF.

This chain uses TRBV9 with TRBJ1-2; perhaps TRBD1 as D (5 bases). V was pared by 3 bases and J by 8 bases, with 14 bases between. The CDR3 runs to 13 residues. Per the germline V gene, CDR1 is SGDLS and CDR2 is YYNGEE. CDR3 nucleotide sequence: TGTGCCAGCAGCGGCCTTGGGGGGGACGGCTACACCTTC. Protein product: CASSGLGGDGYTF. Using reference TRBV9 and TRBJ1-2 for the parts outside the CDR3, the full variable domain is DSGVTQTPKHLITATGQRVTLRCSPRSGDLSVYWYQQSLDQGLQFLIQYYNGEERAKGNILERFSAQQFPDLHSELNLSSLELGDSALYFCASSGLGGDGYTFGSGTRLTVV.

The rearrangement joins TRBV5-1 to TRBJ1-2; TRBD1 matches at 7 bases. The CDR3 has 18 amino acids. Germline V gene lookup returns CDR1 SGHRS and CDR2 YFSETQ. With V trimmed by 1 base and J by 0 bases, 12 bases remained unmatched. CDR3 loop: CASSLSTGQRTANYGYTF. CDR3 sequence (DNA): TGCGCCAGCAGCTTGTCCACGGGACAGAGAACAGCTAACTATGGCTACACCTTC.

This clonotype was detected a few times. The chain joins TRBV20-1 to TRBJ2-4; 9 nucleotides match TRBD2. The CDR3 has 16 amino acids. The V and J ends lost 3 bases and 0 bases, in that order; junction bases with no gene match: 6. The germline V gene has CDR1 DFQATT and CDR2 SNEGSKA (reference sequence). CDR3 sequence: CSASGTSILAKNIQYF. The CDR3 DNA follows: TGCAGTGCTAGCGGGACTAGCATTCTAGCCAAAAACATTCAGTACTTC.

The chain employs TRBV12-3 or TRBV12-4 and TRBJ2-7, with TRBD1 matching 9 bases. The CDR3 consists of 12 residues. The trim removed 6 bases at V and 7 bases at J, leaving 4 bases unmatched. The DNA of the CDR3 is TGTGCCAGCAGGCCTGGGACAGGGGAGCAGTACTTC. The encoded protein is CASRPGTGEQYF.

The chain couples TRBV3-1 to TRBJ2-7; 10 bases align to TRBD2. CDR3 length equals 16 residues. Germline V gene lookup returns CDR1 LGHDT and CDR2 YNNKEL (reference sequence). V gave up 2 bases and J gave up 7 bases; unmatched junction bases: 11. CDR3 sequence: CASSQMAGLALGEQYF. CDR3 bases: TGTGCCAGCAGCCAAATGGCGGGACTAGCGCTAGGGGAGCAGTACTTC.

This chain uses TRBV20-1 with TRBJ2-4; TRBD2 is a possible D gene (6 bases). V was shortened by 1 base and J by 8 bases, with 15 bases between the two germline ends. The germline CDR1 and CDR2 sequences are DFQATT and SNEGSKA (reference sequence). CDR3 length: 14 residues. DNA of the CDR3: TGCAGTGCTAGAGGTTCGACTAGAGAGGACATTCAGTACTTC. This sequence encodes CSARGSTREDIQYF.

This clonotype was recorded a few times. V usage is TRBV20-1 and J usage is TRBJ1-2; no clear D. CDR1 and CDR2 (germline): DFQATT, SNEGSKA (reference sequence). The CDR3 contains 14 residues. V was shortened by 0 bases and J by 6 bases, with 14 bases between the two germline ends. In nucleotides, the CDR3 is TGCAGTGCTAGAGATCACGGCGGGAGGAATGGCTACACCTTC. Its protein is CSARDHGGRNGYTF.

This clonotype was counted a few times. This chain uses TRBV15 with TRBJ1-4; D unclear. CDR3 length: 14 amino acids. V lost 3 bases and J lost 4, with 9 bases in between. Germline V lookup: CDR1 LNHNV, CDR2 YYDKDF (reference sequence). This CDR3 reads CATSRTGDNEKLFF. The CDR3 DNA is TGTGCCACCAGCAGGACCGGGGATAATGAAAAACTGTTTTTT.

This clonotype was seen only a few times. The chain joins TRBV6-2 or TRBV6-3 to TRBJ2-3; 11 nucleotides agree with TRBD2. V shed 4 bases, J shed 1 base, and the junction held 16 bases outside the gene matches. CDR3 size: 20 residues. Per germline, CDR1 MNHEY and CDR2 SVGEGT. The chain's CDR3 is CASSWEGGASGRSGTDTQYF. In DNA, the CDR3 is TGTGCCAGCAGTTGGGAAGGTGGGGCTAGCGGGAGGAGTGGCACAGATACGCAGTATTTT.

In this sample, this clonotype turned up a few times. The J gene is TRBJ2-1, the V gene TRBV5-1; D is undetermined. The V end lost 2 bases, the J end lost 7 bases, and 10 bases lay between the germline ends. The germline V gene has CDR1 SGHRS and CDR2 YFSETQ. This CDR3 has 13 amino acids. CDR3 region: CASSFPKGNEQFF. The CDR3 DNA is TGCGCCAGCAGCTTCCCCAAAGGGAATGAGCAGTTCTTC.

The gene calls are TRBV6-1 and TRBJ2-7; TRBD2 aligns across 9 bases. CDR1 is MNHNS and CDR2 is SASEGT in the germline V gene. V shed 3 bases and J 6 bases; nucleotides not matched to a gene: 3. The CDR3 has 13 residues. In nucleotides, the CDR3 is TGTGCCAGCAGTGATGGGACTAGCCTCGAGCAGTACTTC. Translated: CASSDGTSLEQYF.

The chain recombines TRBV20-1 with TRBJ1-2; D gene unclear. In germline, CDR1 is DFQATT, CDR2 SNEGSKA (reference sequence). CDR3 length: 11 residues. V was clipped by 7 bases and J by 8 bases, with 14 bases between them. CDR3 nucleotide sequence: TGCAGTGTATCCGCGAAAGGCGGCTACACCTTC. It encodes CSVSAKGGYTF.

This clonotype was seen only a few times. The CDR3 coding sequence is TGCGCCAGCAGAAGGGACAGGCAGAGCTCCTACAATGAGCAGTTCTTC. Protein product: CASRRDRQSSYNEQFF. The rearrangement links TRBV5-1 to TRBJ2-1, with TRBD1 matching over 8 bases. Germline V CDR1 and CDR2: SGHRS, YFSETQ. The J segment lost 0 bases and the V segment lost 5 bases, leaving 7 bases of the junction unmatched. The CDR3 sequence is 16 residues long.

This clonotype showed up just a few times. The CDR3 sequence: CASSPVNEQFF. In DNA, the CDR3 is TGTGCCAGCAGTCCGGTTAATGAGCAGTTCTTC. The chain recombines TRBV12-3 or TRBV12-4 with TRBJ2-1; no reliable D call. There are 11 residues in the CDR3. Trimming removed 5 bases from V and 7 bases from J, with 6 bases in between.

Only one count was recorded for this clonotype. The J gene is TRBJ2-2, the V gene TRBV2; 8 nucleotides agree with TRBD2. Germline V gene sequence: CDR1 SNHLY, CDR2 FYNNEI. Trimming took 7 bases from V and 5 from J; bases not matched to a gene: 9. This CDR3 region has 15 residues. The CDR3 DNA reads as TGTGCCAGCAACGAGCGGGAGAGTGGGACCGGGGAGCTGTTTTTT. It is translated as CASNERESGTGELFF.

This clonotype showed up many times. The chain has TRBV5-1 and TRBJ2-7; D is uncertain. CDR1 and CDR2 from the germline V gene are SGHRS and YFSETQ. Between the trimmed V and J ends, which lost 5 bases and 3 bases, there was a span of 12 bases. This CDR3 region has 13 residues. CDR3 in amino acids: CASRDAPLYEQYF. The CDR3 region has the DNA TGCGCCAGCAGAGACGCCCCGCTCTACGAGCAGTACTTC. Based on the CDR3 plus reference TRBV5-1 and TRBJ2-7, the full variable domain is KAGVTQTPRYLIKTRGQQVTLSCSPISGHRSVSWYQQTPGQGLQFLFEYFSETQRNKGNFPGRFSGRQFSNSRSEMNVSTLELGDSALYLCASRDAPLYEQYFGPGTRLTVT.

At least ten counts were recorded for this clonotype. The CDR3 is CASSQKQGVSTDTQYF. DNA of the CDR3: TGCGCCAGCAGCCAGAAACAGGGGGTGAGCACAGATACGCAGTATTTT. This sequence joins TRBV4-1 and TRBJ2-3; TRBD1 matches 8 bases. Germline loops: CDR1 MGHRA, CDR2 YSYEKL. This CDR3 has 16 amino acids. With 3 bases clipped from V and 0 bases from J, the junction kept 5 bases outside the gene matches.

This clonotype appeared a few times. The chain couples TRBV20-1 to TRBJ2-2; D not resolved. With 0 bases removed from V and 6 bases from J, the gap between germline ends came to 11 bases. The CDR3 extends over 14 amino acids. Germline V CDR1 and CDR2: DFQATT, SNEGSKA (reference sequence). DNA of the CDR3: TGCAGTGCTAGAGATGGGTCGGTGTCCGGGGAGCTGTTTTTT. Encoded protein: CSARDGSVSGELFF.

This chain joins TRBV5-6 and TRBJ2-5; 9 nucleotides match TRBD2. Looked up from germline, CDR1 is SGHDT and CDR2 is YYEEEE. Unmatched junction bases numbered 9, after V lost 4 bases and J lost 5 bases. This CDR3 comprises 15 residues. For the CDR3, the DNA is TGTGCCAGCAGCCTTCGTAGCGGGAGATGGGAGACCCAGTACTTC. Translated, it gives CASSLRSGRWETQYF.

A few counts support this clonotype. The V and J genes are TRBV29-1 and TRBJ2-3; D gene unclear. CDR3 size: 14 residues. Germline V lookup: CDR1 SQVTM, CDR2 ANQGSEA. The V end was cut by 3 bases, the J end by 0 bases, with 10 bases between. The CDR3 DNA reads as TGCAGCGTTGATTCGGGCATTAGCACAGATACGCAGTATTTT. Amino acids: CSVDSGISTDTQYF.

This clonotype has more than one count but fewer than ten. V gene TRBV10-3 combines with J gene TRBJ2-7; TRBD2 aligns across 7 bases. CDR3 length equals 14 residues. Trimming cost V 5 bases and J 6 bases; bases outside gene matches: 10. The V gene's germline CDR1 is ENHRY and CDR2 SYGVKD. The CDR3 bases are TGTGCCATCAGTCCCCTGGGCGGGAGAATCGAGCAGTACTTC. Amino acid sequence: CAISPLGGRIEQYF.

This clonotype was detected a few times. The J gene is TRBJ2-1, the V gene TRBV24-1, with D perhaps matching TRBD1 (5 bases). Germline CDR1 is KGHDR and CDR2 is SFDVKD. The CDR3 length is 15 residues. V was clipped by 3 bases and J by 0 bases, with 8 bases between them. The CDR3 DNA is TGTGCCACCAGTGATAGACAGTTCTCCTACAATGAGCAGTTCTTC. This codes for CATSDRQFSYNEQFF.

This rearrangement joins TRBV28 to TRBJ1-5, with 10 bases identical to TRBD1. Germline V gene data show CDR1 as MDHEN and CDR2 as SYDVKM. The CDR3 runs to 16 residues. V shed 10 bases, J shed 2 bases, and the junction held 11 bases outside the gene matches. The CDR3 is CATRDRGKGGNQPQHF. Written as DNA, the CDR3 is TGTGCCACCAGGGACAGGGGAAAGGGAGGCAATCAGCCCCAGCATTTT.